What follows describes a single T cell receptor (beta chain). The target antigen is unknown. V gave up 4 bases and J gave up 0 bases; unmatched junction bases: 10. CDR3 length: 18 residues. Per the germline V gene, CDR1 is SGHTS and CDR2 is YDEGEE. The sample is drawn from a study of cytomegalovirus exposure and HLA in healthy donors. Study overall: Both the roughly 120 validation repertoires and the approximately 700 first-cohort repertoires used the same platform, as reported by a later analysis. Study outcomes and limitations: According to a subsequent analysis, TCR clusters identified in the first cohort showed a tendency to co-occur across the approximately 120 validation repertoires. Across donors, most TCRs were seen rarely, yet some public ones were widespread.

Produced via immunoSEQ multiplex PCR; TCRdb's table is partial and in-frame only. The sample lists roughly 130,000 clones; 89% were seen once. Input material: PBMCs. The rearrangement links TRBV5-8 to TRBJ2-6, with 7 bases aligning to TRBD1. This TCR was sampled from a man aged 25 to 40 in good health and CMV-seronegative. CDR3 nucleotide sequence: TGTGCCAGCAGCGCTGGGACAGCAAGCAGCTCTGGGGCCAACGTCCTGACTTTC. Translation: CASSAGTASSSGANVLTF.